A single sample is the source of the 15 T cell receptor beta chains below, sequenced in a study of T cell repertoires in cytomegalovirus infection. TCRdb analysed the reads with MiXCR anew, one entry per CDR3 protein. This sample has roughly 600,000 distinct CDR3 sequences, with 20% to 30% found just once. Source material: CD8+ T cells from PBMCs. These receptors all come from a human donor in good health (CMV status not recorded). Some clones in this sample may be carry-over from other donors' samples.

Of note for this clonotype: A read error is possible here, since a much larger clone lies one base away. The chain employs TRBV7-9 and TRBJ2-1; D might be TRBD1 or TRBD2, each matching 6 bases. This CDR3 region has 15 residues. From germline, CDR1 is SEHNR and CDR2 FQNEAQ (reference sequence). The CDR3 DNA is TGTGCCAGCAGCGGGTGGGGGGCCTCCTACAATGAGCAGATCTTC. Its translation: CASSGWGASYNEQIF.

This chain uses TRBV29-1 with TRBJ1-2; possible D gene TRBD1, 6 bases. Germline V gene data show CDR1 as SQVTM and CDR2 as ANQGSEA. The CDR3 sequence is 14 residues long. V was cut by 0 bases and J by 7 bases, with 15 bases left in between. CDR3 sequence (DNA): TGCAGCGTTGAAGATCAATACAGGGAGGGTGGCTACACCTTC. Residues: CSVEDQYREGGYTF.

This clonotype was recorded a few times. The CDR3 region is CATKDSMNTEAFF. Here the CDR3 DNA reads TGTGCCACCAAAGACAGCATGAACACTGAAGCTTTCTTT. The chain links TRBV15 to TRBJ1-1, with D maybe TRBD1 (5 bases). Germline assignment: CDR1 LNHNV and CDR2 YYDKDF (reference sequence). The CDR3 is 13 residues long. The V end was cut by 7 bases, the J end by 0 bases, with 9 bases between. The full variable domain, its missing parts supplied by reference TRBV15 and TRBJ1-1, is DAMVIQNPRYQVTQFGKPVTLSCSQTLNHNVMYWYQQKSSQAPKLLFHYYDKDFNNEADTPDNFQSRRPNTSFCFLDIRSPGLGDTAMYLCATKDSMNTEAFFGQGTRLTVV.

The chain recombines TRBV9 with TRBJ2-1, with a possible D match to TRBD1 (5 bases). CDR1 and CDR2 (germline): SGDLS, YYNGEE. This CDR3 is 11 amino acids long. Trimming took off 0 bases at V and 15 bases at J, with 10 bases between the two ends. The CDR3 nucleotides read TGTGCCAGCAGCGTAGGGGGCTATGTGTTCTTC. This gives the protein CASSVGGYVFF.

This clonotype has a handful of counts. The chain has TRBV29-1 and TRBJ1-2; D is perhaps TRBD1 (6 bases). This CDR3 has 13 residues. Germline-derived CDR1 and CDR2 are SQVTM and ANQGSEA. The V and J ends lost 2 bases and 8 bases respectively, with 15 bases between them. The CDR3 sequence is CSVEWDIAWGYTF. CDR3 DNA: TGCAGCGTTGAATGGGACATAGCCTGGGGCTACACCTTC.

In regard to this clonotype: A single base separates this from a much larger clone, so it may be a read error. The J gene is TRBJ2-7, the V gene TRBV7-2, with 15 bases fitting TRBD2. Germline V gene data show CDR1 as SGHTA and CDR2 as FQGNSA. This CDR3 comprises 15 residues. The CDR3 loop is CASSAGLAGGVERYV. CDR3 bases: TGTGCCAGCAGCGCGGGACTAGCGGGGGGTGTCGAGCGGTACGTC.

This clonotype came up a few times. This chain connects TRBV19 to TRBJ1-2, with 7 positions matching TRBD1. The CDR3 is 16 residues long. V was clipped by 1 base and J by 4 bases; unmatched bases: 9. Germline loops: CDR1 LNHDA, CDR2 SQIVND (reference sequence). The CDR3 coding sequence is TGTGCCAGTAGTATAGGAGGCCAGGGGGTAATCTATGGCTACACCTTC. As protein: CASSIGGQGVIYGYTF.

This clonotype has just a few counts. CDR3 in DNA: TGTGCCACCAGCAGCGAGGGGGGGTTCCGGGGCGGGAATGAGCAGTTCTTC. It encodes CATSSEGGFRGGNEQFF. The V call is TRBV15, the J call TRBJ2-1; a possible D gene is TRBD2 (7 bases). This CDR3 contains 17 residues. Trimming removed 3 bases at V and 7 bases at J, with 22 bases between. In germline, CDR1 is LNHNV, CDR2 YYDKDF (reference sequence).

The V gene is TRBV2, the J gene TRBJ2-1, with 8 positions matching TRBD1. Germline V gene sequence: CDR1 SNHLY, CDR2 FYNNEI. Germline trimming cut 8 bases from V and 9 bases from J; bases unmatched to any gene: 3. The CDR3 runs 11 residues. CDR3 residues: CASGRGLEQFF. CDR3 sequence (DNA): TGTGCCAGCGGCAGGGGGCTTGAGCAGTTCTTC.

This clonotype has at least ten counts. The chain has TRBV6-2 or TRBV6-3 and TRBJ2-7; the D is unclear. CDR1 is MNHEY and CDR2 is SVGEGT in the germline V gene. The CDR3 is made up of 14 amino acids. V was cut by 2 bases and J by 2 bases, with 10 bases left in between. DNA for the CDR3: TGTGCCAGCAGTTACGGGCAAGAGACCTACGAGCAGTACGTC. Protein: CASSYGQETYEQYV.

In its sample, this clonotype was seen a few times. The chain joins TRBV10-3 to TRBJ2-5, with TRBD2 matching over 11 bases. V gave up 7 bases and J gave up 3 bases; unmatched junction bases: 10. Germline V gene lookup returns CDR1 ENHRY and CDR2 SYGVKD. The CDR3 runs 16 residues. The CDR3 loop is CAIMVAGGPKKETQYF. The CDR3 bases are TGTGCCATCATGGTAGCGGGGGGGCCTAAGAAAGAGACCCAGTACTTC.

This clonotype was observed a handful of times. V and J are TRBV12-3 or TRBV12-4 and TRBJ2-1; D ambiguous. The CDR3 is made up of 15 amino acids. V was trimmed by 5 bases and J by 4 bases, leaving 15 bases between them. The CDR3 is CASSPIRAPYNEQFF. CDR3 coding DNA: TGTGCCAGCAGTCCGATCCGGGCCCCATACAATGAGCAGTTCTTC.

The V gene is TRBV28, the J gene TRBJ1-1; D is uncertain. CDR3 length: 16 residues. The germline V gene has CDR1 MDHEN and CDR2 SYDVKM. V lost 3 bases and J lost 2, with 16 bases in between. The CDR3 is CASSFPSAQSNTEAFF. The CDR3, as DNA: TGTGCCAGCAGTTTTCCCTCCGCTCAGAGTAACACTGAAGCTTTCTTT.

CDR3 nucleotide sequence: TGCAGTGCTAGGGAGGGGAGTAGCGGGGAGTTCTACGAGCAGTACTTC. Protein product: CSAREGSSGEFYEQYF. The chain employs TRBV20-1 and TRBJ2-7; 8 bases map to TRBD2. The ends lost 3 bases at V and 3 bases at J; junction bases unmatched: 13. Germline loops: CDR1 DFQATT, CDR2 SNEGSKA (reference sequence). The CDR3 runs to 16 residues.

This clonotype was detected only once. V is TRBV28 and J is TRBJ2-3, with D possibly called TRBD1 or TRBD2 (5 bases each). V lost 3 bases and J lost 6, with 13 bases in between. Germline CDR1 and CDR2: MDHEN and SYDVKM. This CDR3 contains 14 residues. CDR3 sequence: CASSLDTTGDTQYF. The CDR3 DNA sequence: TGTGCCAGCAGTTTGGACACAACGGGGGATACGCAGTATTTT.